This TCR beta chain was documented in a study of blood T cell repertoires in COVID-19. Background on the study: T cells, B-cell-depleted T cells, or PBMCs supplied cDNA or gDNA.

The authors' processing: Cell counts per sample came from amplifying reference gene primers. Repertoires were generated with immunoSEQ multiplex PCR, while TCRdb's copy carries only in-frame clones and drops some. V, J and clone size are those of that table, while D and trimming were read from the DNA. The profile covers 90,000 or so clones, with approximately 90% appearing a single time and approximately 16% taken by the ten largest. Patients in Seattle were enrolled during active infection, then followed longitudinally. V was pared by 9 bases and J by 3 bases, with 9 bases between. Germline-derived CDR1 and CDR2 are LNHDA and SQIVND (reference sequence). The CDR3 runs 12 residues.

The sample consisted of peripheral blood. The chain uses TRBV19 and TRBJ2-1, with D perhaps matching TRBD1 (6 bases). The TCR sequence derives from a woman between 55 and 75 years old with COVID-19, enrolled during active disease. The CDR3 coding sequence is TGTGCCAGCCAGGGGTACTACAATGAGCAGTTCTTC. This encodes CASQGYYNEQFF.